Below, 20 T cell receptor beta chains from the same sample are listed, as sequenced in a study of B cell selection in AIRE deficiency. The sorted conventional CD4 T cells were gated as CD4+CD127+. Sequencing used immunoSEQ multiplex PCR; TCRdb keeps in-frame clones, though not all of them. The top ten hold roughly 0.17% of the sample, which has over 20,000 clones, around 97% seen once. Material for sequencing was conventional CD4+ T cells sorted from PBMCs. The receptors stem from a human donor with AIRE deficiency.

V is TRBV18 and J is TRBJ2-3, with D uncertain. Germline V gene sequence: CDR1 KGHSH, CDR2 LQKENI. V lost 6 bases and J lost 0, with 10 bases in between. There are 14 residues in the CDR3. CDR3 DNA: TGTGCCAGCTCCGACCTTTCTAGCACAGATACGCAGTATTTT. Protein sequence: CASSDLSSTDTQYF.

The chain combines TRBV5-1 with TRBJ2-1; possibly TRBD1 for D (6 bases). The V and J ends lost 3 bases and 0 bases respectively, with 13 bases between them. In germline, CDR1 is SGHRS, CDR2 YFSETQ. There are 16 residues in the CDR3. The CDR3 spells CASSSMTGLSYNEQFF. In DNA, the CDR3 is TGCGCCAGCAGCTCGATGACAGGTCTCTCCTACAATGAGCAGTTCTTC. Drawing the rest from reference TRBV5-1 and TRBJ2-1, the complete variable domain is KAGVTQTPRYLIKTRGQQVTLSCSPISGHRSVSWYQQTPGQGLQFLFEYFSETQRNKGNFPGRFSGRQFSNSRSEMNVSTLELGDSALYLCASSSMTGLSYNEQFFGPGTRLTVL.

CDR3 sequence (DNA): TGTGCCAGCAGCCAACTGTTCCGGGCAAGCTCCTATAATTCACCCCTCCACTTT. Translation: CASSQLFRASSYNSPLHF. The chain couples TRBV27 to TRBJ1-6; D remains ambiguous. V lost 6 bases to trimming and J lost 0 bases, with 18 bases between them. The CDR3 loop spans 18 amino acids. From germline, CDR1 is MNHEY and CDR2 SMNVEV (reference sequence).

The V gene is TRBV19, the J gene TRBJ2-1; 11 bases fit TRBD2. CDR3 length: 15 residues. The V and J ends lost 5 bases and 4 bases, in that order; junction bases with no gene match: 4. CDR1 is LNHDA and CDR2 is SQIVND in the germline V gene (reference sequence). The CDR3 reads CASSLLAGEYNEQFF. Written as DNA, the CDR3 is TGTGCCAGTAGTCTACTAGCGGGGGAATACAATGAGCAGTTCTTC.

The chain carries TRBV6-1 and TRBJ1-5; D gene ambiguous. V lost 8 bases and J 5 bases, leaving 10 bases between the germline ends. Per germline, CDR1 MNHNS and CDR2 SASEGT. The CDR3 is 12 amino acids. CDR3 in amino acids: CASAHLDQPQHF. The CDR3 region has the DNA TGTGCCAGCGCCCACTTGGATCAGCCCCAGCATTTT.

The rearrangement uses TRBV28 and TRBJ2-1; D is unclear. The germline gives CDR1 MDHEN, CDR2 SYDVKM. Between the trimmed V and J ends, which lost 3 bases and 0 bases, there was a span of 6 bases. The CDR3 has 14 amino acids. The CDR3 bases are TGTGCCAGCAGTTTGGGTGGCTCCTACAATGAGCAGTTCTTC. Encoded protein: CASSLGGSYNEQFF.

The rearrangement uses TRBV5-4 and TRBJ1-4; D perhaps matches TRBD1 (5 bases). Deletions cut 4 bases from V and 8 bases from J, with 21 bases between. The CDR3 spans 16 residues. Germline V gene sequence: CDR1 SGHNT, CDR2 YYREEE (reference sequence). In nucleotides, the CDR3 is TGTGCCAGCAGCACCCAGCCTCAGGGTGGGTCGGAAAAACTGTTTTTT. This translates into CASSTQPQGGSEKLFF.

V gene TRBV20-1 combines with J gene TRBJ1-1, with D perhaps matching TRBD1 (6 bases). The germline V gene has CDR1 DFQATT and CDR2 SNEGSKA (reference sequence). CDR3 length equals 10 residues. V lost 7 bases to trimming and J lost 8 bases, with 11 bases between them. The CDR3 bases are TGCAGTGTCCCGACAGGAGAAGCTTTCTTT. Amino acid sequence: CSVPTGEAFF.

The chain combines TRBV15 with TRBJ2-7; D might be TRBD2 (5 bases). The CDR3 contains 15 residues. The germline CDR1 and CDR2 sequences are LNHNV and YYDKDF (reference sequence). Trimming took 3 bases from V and 1 from J, leaving 13 bases between them. CDR3 sequence (DNA): TGTGCCACCAGCAGGGGGTCAGAGGGTTCCTACGAGCAGTACTTC. As protein: CATSRGSEGSYEQYF.

V and J are TRBV11-3 and TRBJ2-7; D may be TRBD1 (5 bases). This CDR3 contains 15 residues. Germline loops: CDR1 SGHNT, CDR2 YENEEA. Between the trimmed V and J ends, which lost 1 base and 4 bases, there was a span of 14 bases. The CDR3, as DNA: TGTGCCAGCAGCTTAGTGGTAGGGTCAGGGTACGAGCAGTACTTC. It codes for CASSLVVGSGYEQYF. Full variable domain (remainder filled in from reference TRBV11-3 and TRBJ2-7): EAGVVQSPRYKIIEKKQPVAFWCNPISGHNTLYWYLQNLGQGPELLIRYENEEAVDDSQLPKDRFSAERLKGVDSTLKIQPAELGDSAVYLCASSLVVGSGYEQYFGPGTRLTVT.

V is TRBV28 and J is TRBJ2-1; TRBD1 or TRBD2 may be the D gene (6 bases each). The V end lost 2 bases, the J end lost 2 bases, and 10 bases lay between the germline ends. This CDR3 is 15 amino acids long. Germline values: CDR1 MDHEN, CDR2 SYDVKM. The CDR3 here is CASSLGGPAYNEQFF. CDR3 coding DNA: TGTGCCAGCAGTTTAGGGGGGCCCGCCTACAATGAGCAGTTCTTC.

This clone came up once. This chain joins TRBV19 and TRBJ2-1; D is possibly TRBD1 or TRBD2 (5 bases each). Germline V gives CDR1 LNHDA, CDR2 SQIVND (reference sequence). This CDR3 has 18 residues. V shed 5 bases and J shed 4 bases, with 24 bases lying between them. The CDR3 nucleotides are TGTGCCAGTAGTTCGTCGCTTCGGGGCTTGGAGGCTTACAATGAGCAGTTCTTC. Translating it yields CASSSSLRGLEAYNEQFF. The entire variable domain, with the rest obtained from reference TRBV19 and TRBJ2-1, is as follows: DGGITQSPKYLFRKEGQNVTLSCEQNLNHDAMYWYRQDPGQGLRLIYYSQIVNDFQKGDIAEGYSVSREKKESFPLTVTSAQKNPTAFYLCASSSSLRGLEAYNEQFFGPGTRLTVL.

The V gene is TRBV7-2, the J gene TRBJ2-1, with D perhaps being TRBD1 or TRBD2 (6 bases each). The CDR3 consists of 12 residues. The V and J ends lost 5 bases and 8 bases respectively, with 10 bases between them. The V gene's germline CDR1 is SGHTA and CDR2 FQGNSA. CDR3 nucleotide sequence: TGTGCCAGCAGCAAAAGGGGGGATGAGCAGTTCTTC. It translates to CASSKRGDEQFF.

The chain employs TRBV30 and TRBJ2-7, with D possibly being TRBD2 (5 bases). V shed 5 bases and J shed 0 bases, with 8 bases lying between them. Looked up from germline, CDR1 is GTSNPN and CDR2 is SVGIG (reference sequence). The CDR3 has 12 residues. Here the CDR3 reads CAWGSGSYEQYF. Written as DNA, the CDR3 is TGTGCCTGGGGGAGCGGCTCCTACGAGCAGTACTTC.

The chain links TRBV27 to TRBJ2-7, with D perhaps TRBD1 (5 bases). This CDR3 comprises 13 residues. Looked up from germline, CDR1 is MNHEY and CDR2 is SMNVEV (reference sequence). V lost 6 bases to trimming and J lost 3 bases, with 12 bases between them. Here the CDR3 DNA reads TGTGCCAGCAGCGACCGCGACAGCTACGAGCAGTACTTC. It encodes CASSDRDSYEQYF.

V usage is TRBV29-1 and J usage is TRBJ2-1; D could derive from TRBD1 or TRBD2 (5 bases each). CDR3 length: 15 amino acids. Per the germline V gene, CDR1 is SQVTM and CDR2 is ANQGSEA. Trimming cost V 7 bases and J 3 bases, with 19 bases left between them. CDR3 sequence reads: CSGNQWDRRYNEQFF. The CDR3 DNA reads as TGCAGCGGGAACCAATGGGACCGCCGCTACAATGAGCAGTTCTTC.

This clone occurred once. The CDR3 DNA sequence: TGTGCCAGCAGCCGGGACAGGGGGCCAAGCTCTGGGGCCAACGTCCTGACTTTC. It translates to CASSRDRGPSSGANVLTF. This chain joins TRBV28 and TRBJ2-6, with TRBD1 matching over 12 bases. Germline trimming cut 6 bases from V and 0 bases from J; bases unmatched to any gene: 6. CDR1 and CDR2 from the germline V gene are MDHEN and SYDVKM. The CDR3 extends over 18 amino acids.

The chain joins TRBV2 to TRBJ2-1, with unresolved D. V lost 4 bases to trimming and J lost 0 bases, with 7 bases between them. This CDR3 contains 14 residues. From germline, CDR1 is SNHLY and CDR2 FYNNEI. The CDR3 bases are TGTGCCAGCAGTGTTAGTTCCTCCTACAATGAGCAGTTCTTC. Its protein is CASSVSSSYNEQFF.

CDR3 in DNA: TGTGCCAGCAGCTGGGGACAGGCCCCTGAAGCTTTCTTT. Its translation is CASSWGQAPEAFF. This chain uses TRBV5-6 with TRBJ1-1; 8 bases align to TRBD1. CDR1 and CDR2 from the germline V gene are SGHDT and YYEEEE. CDR3 length: 13 residues. V shed 3 bases, J shed 6 bases, and the junction held 4 bases outside the gene matches.

The J gene is TRBJ1-1, the V gene TRBV29-1; D unclear. The CDR3 is made up of 14 amino acids. The germline V gene encodes CDR1 SQVTM and CDR2 ANQGSEA. The V gene lost 3 bases and the J gene lost 10 bases, with 21 bases spanning the gap. DNA of the CDR3: TGCAGCGTTGACGCCGTGGGGAAGAGCGGTGGAGCTTTCTTT. Translation: CSVDAVGKSGGAFF. Filled out from reference TRBV29-1 and TRBJ1-1, the complete variable domain reads SAVISQKPSRDICQRGTSLTIQCQVDSQVTMMFWYRQQPGQSLTLIATANQGSEATYESGFVIDKFPISRPNLTFSTLTVSNMSPEDSSIYLCSVDAVGKSGGAFFGQGTRLTVV.